This paragraph reports one T cell receptor beta chain. Its antigen remains unknown. The CDR3 has 15 amino acids. Trimming removed 7 bases from V and 6 bases from J, with 21 bases in between. From germline, CDR1 is MNHEY and CDR2 SVGAGI. Sequencing was performed with immunoSEQ multiplex PCR; in TCRdb, only in-frame clones are kept and a portion is missing. Of 15,000 to 20,000 clones listed, roughly four fifths are singletons. The data were taken from a study of high-grade serous ovarian cancer treatment subgroups. Across the study: Each sample yielded on average about 7,000 unique TCR beta rearrangements from around 14,000 reads. Whole-study results and caveats: The analyses considered CDR3 and ignored CDR1 and CDR2. These tumor repertoires lack spatial information from bulk sequencing. Different patients shared almost no repertoire; same-patient tumors shared about 0.11 to 0.85.

Tumor samples were taken before definitive surgery or chemotherapy. This rearrangement joins TRBV6-5 to TRBJ2-5, with a weak D call TRBD1 (5 bases). Sequencing was performed on tumor tissue. This TCR was sampled from a human donor with high-grade serous ovarian cancer. The CDR3 bases are TGTGCCAGCACCCAGACAGAGAGATTAGGGAAGACCCAGTACTTC. Its protein is CASTQTERLGKTQYF.